A single sample gave rise to the 23 T cell receptor beta chains below, sequenced in a study of shared T cell receptors in the human thymus. Generated by immunoSEQ multiplex PCR, the TCRdb table keeps only in-frame clones and is missing some. The table has 550,000 to 800,000 clones, 80% to 90% seen once. The same data also went into a second study, on human thymus T cells.

Specimen: thymocytes. These TCRs come from a girl under three years old with a congenital heart defect.

The chain carries TRBV27 and TRBJ1-2; 7 bases map to TRBD1. This CDR3 has 15 amino acids. The V gene end was trimmed by 5 bases and the J gene end by 5 bases; junction bases not matched to a gene: 11. The V gene's germline CDR1 is MNHEY and CDR2 SMNVEV (reference sequence). CDR3 sequence (DNA): TGTGCCAGCAGTCCCCTAGGGGGCCCCAGGTATGGCTACACCTTC. Translation: CASSPLGGPRYGYTF.

The chain links TRBV5-4 to TRBJ1-2; tentatively, D is TRBD1 (6 bases). CDR3 length equals 15 residues. V was cut by 2 bases and J by 5 bases, with 16 bases left in between. Germline lookup yields CDR1 SGHNT and CDR2 YYREEE (reference sequence). CDR3 bases: TGTGCCAGCAGCTTCTCGGAAGGGGACAAGTATGGCTACACCTTC. Its protein product is CASSFSEGDKYGYTF.

The V call is TRBV6-1, the J call TRBJ2-1; TRBD2 matches at 9 bases. V gave up 0 bases and J gave up 11 bases; unmatched junction bases: 8. Germline CDR1 and CDR2: MNHNS and SASEGT. The CDR3 contains 15 residues. Written as DNA, the CDR3 is TGTGCCAGCAGTGAAGCCGAACTAGCGGGCGCCAAGCAGTTCTTC. Translated: CASSEAELAGAKQFF.

V usage is TRBV30 and J usage is TRBJ1-2, with 7 bases lining up with TRBD1. The CDR3 is 16 amino acids. Unmatched junction bases numbered 18, after V lost 4 bases and J lost 7 bases. Germline V gives CDR1 GTSNPN, CDR2 SVGIG (reference sequence). CDR3 sequence: CAWNSTLEGAGGGYTF. In DNA form, the CDR3 reads TGTGCCTGGAATTCTACCCTTGAGGGGGCGGGGGGTGGCTACACCTTC. Based on the CDR3 plus reference TRBV30 and TRBJ1-2, the full variable domain is SQTIHQWPATLVQPVGSPLSLECTVEGTSNPNLYWYRQAAGRGLQLLFYSVGIGQISSEVPQNLSASRPQDRQFILSSKKLLLSDSGFYLCAWNSTLEGAGGGYTFGSGTRLTVV.

The chain couples TRBV19 to TRBJ1-5; D is uncertain. V was shortened by 1 base and J by 6 bases, with 13 bases between the two germline ends. This CDR3 is built from 15 residues. Germline V gene data show CDR1 as LNHDA and CDR2 as SQIVND (reference sequence). CDR3 nucleotides: TGTGCCAGTAGTATAGGGGGAGTTAGAAGTCAGCCCCAGCATTTT. Its protein product is CASSIGGVRSQPQHF.

The V call is TRBV7-9, the J call TRBJ2-7; TRBD1 agrees at 7 bases. Losses at the gene ends were 6 bases for V and 2 bases for J; bases not matched to a gene: 13. In germline, CDR1 is SEHNR, CDR2 FQNEAQ (reference sequence). The CDR3 is 16 residues long. CDR3 protein: CASRFGDRHSAYEQYF. The CDR3 DNA reads as TGTGCCAGCAGATTCGGGGACAGACACTCAGCCTACGAGCAGTACTTC. The entire variable domain, with the rest obtained from reference TRBV7-9 and TRBJ2-7, is as follows: DTGVSQNPRHKITKRGQNVTFRCDPISEHNRLYWYRQTLGQGPEFLTYFQNEAQLEKSRLLSDRFSAERPKGSFSTLEIQRTEQGDSAMYLCASRFGDRHSAYEQYFGPGTRLTVT.

The chain uses TRBV19 and TRBJ2-6, with D hard to call. CDR1 is LNHDA, CDR2 SQIVND, per germline (reference sequence). Trimming pared 8 bases from V and 0 bases from J, leaving 11 bases between. This CDR3 comprises 15 residues. The CDR3: CASSGLGSGANVLTF. The DNA of the CDR3 is TGTGCCAGTTCAGGTCTTGGCTCTGGGGCCAACGTCCTGACTTTC.

This clone was observed once. The rearrangement links TRBV7-9 to TRBJ1-1; 8 bases line up with TRBD1. V was clipped by 4 bases and J by 3 bases; unmatched bases: 16. From germline, CDR1 is SEHNR and CDR2 FQNEAQ (reference sequence). The CDR3 spans 18 residues. The DNA of the CDR3 is TGTGCCAGCAGCTGCCAACCCGGACAGGGTGATCTGGACACTGAAGCTTTCTTT. Translated: CASSCQPGQGDLDTEAFF.

This clone appeared once. The chain has TRBV7-2 and TRBJ1-4; a possible D gene is TRBD1 (6 bases). The germline V gene encodes CDR1 SGHTA and CDR2 FQGNSA. The CDR3 extends over 14 amino acids. V dropped 8 bases and J dropped 6 bases, with 16 bases sitting between them. The CDR3: CASQFRGRDEKLFF. The DNA of the CDR3 is TGTGCCAGCCAATTCAGGGGCAGGGATGAAAAACTGTTTTTT.

The V call is TRBV5-1, the J call TRBJ2-5; D possibly corresponds to TRBD1 (6 bases). V shed 3 bases and J shed 2 bases, with 11 bases lying between them. The germline V gene encodes CDR1 SGHRS and CDR2 YFSETQ. CDR3 length equals 14 residues. For the CDR3, the DNA is TGCGCCAGCAGCTCCAAAGGGACACAAGAGACCCAGTACTTC. Translation gives CASSSKGTQETQYF.

The gene calls are TRBV29-1 and TRBJ2-3; 8 bases align to TRBD1. This CDR3 has 16 amino acids. V was clipped by 6 bases and J by 0 bases; unmatched bases: 11. Germline V gene sequence: CDR1 SQVTM, CDR2 ANQGSEA. The CDR3 here is CSVRDRLYTSTDTQYF. The CDR3, as DNA: TGCAGCGTCCGGGACAGGCTATATACTAGCACAGATACGCAGTATTTT.

V and J are TRBV5-1 and TRBJ2-3, with 8 nucleotides matching TRBD2. The V and J ends lost 0 bases and 6 bases, in that order; junction bases with no gene match: 3. Germline CDR1 is SGHRS and CDR2 is YFSETQ. The length of the CDR3 is 14 residues. The CDR3 nucleotides read TGCGCCAGCAGCTTGGCACTAGCGGCTGATACGCAGTATTTT. This gives the protein CASSLALAADTQYF.

This clone has a single count. The rearrangement uses TRBV7-2 and TRBJ2-1, with D maybe TRBD2 (5 bases). This CDR3 has 16 amino acids. V lost 1 base to trimming and J lost 7 bases, with 17 bases between them. Germline V gene sequence: CDR1 SGHTA, CDR2 FQGNSA. The CDR3 nucleotides are TGTGCCAGCAGCTTAGAGGCGCGGGTAAGGAAAAATGAGCAGTTCTTC. This encodes CASSLEARVRKNEQFF. The variable domain in full, with the rest retrieved from reference TRBV7-2 and TRBJ2-1, is GAGVSQSPSNKVTEKGKDVELRCDPISGHTALYWYRQSLGQGLEFLIYFQGNSAPDKSGLPSDRFSAERTGGSVSTLTIQRTQQEDSAVYLCASSLEARVRKNEQFFGPGTRLTVL.

The genes are TRBV5-4 and TRBJ1-2; D call uncertain. This CDR3 has 13 amino acids. Germline V gene sequence: CDR1 SGHNT, CDR2 YYREEE (reference sequence). V lost 4 bases and J lost 1, with 8 bases in between. The CDR3 region has the DNA TGTGCCAGCAGCCTACAGTATAACTATGGCTACACCTTC. Its protein product is CASSLQYNYGYTF.

This sequence joins TRBV28 and TRBJ2-1; maybe TRBD1 (6 bases). The germline V and J ends were trimmed by 3 bases and 9 bases, with 12 bases remaining between them. CDR1 and CDR2 from the germline V gene are MDHEN and SYDVKM. The CDR3 has 13 amino acids. The CDR3 region has the DNA TGTGCCAGCAGTTTCGTAACGGACAGTGAGCAGTTCTTC. The encoded protein is CASSFVTDSEQFF.

The chain combines TRBV20-1 with TRBJ1-1; D not resolved. The CDR3 has 11 residues. The V end lost 3 bases, the J end lost 3 bases, and 5 bases lay between the germline ends. CDR1 is DFQATT and CDR2 is SNEGSKA in the germline V gene (reference sequence). Here the CDR3 DNA reads TGCAGTGCTAGGGGAGACACTGAAGCTTTCTTT. It specifies CSARGDTEAFF.

This chain connects TRBV5-4 to TRBJ1-2; possibly TRBD1 for D (5 bases). The V end was cut by 0 bases, the J end by 5 bases, with 14 bases between. The CDR3 has 15 amino acids. CDR1 is SGHNT, CDR2 YYREEE, per germline (reference sequence). Here the CDR3 reads CASSLGQTVLYGYTF. The CDR3 coding sequence is TGTGCCAGCAGCTTGGGGCAGACAGTGCTGTATGGCTACACCTTC.

The chain joins TRBV2 to TRBJ2-7, with TRBD2 as a possible D gene (6 bases). Trimming cost V 8 bases and J 6 bases, with 14 bases left between them. The CDR3 loop spans 12 amino acids. Germline CDR1 and CDR2: SNHLY and FYNNEI. The DNA for the CDR3 is TGTGCCAGCCGCGGGGCCTTGGGCGAGCAGTACTTC. Amino acid sequence: CASRGALGEQYF. Supplemented by reference TRBV2 and TRBJ2-7, the full variable domain reads EPEVTQTPSHQVTQMGQEVILRCVPISNHLYFYWYRQILGQKVEFLVSFYNNEISEKSEIFDDQFSVERPDGSNFTLKIRSTKLEDSAMYFCASRGALGEQYFGPGTRLTVT.

The V and J genes are TRBV19 and TRBJ2-7; TRBD1 might be the D (6 bases). The V end was cut by 3 bases, the J end by 0 bases, with 15 bases between. CDR3 size: 16 residues. CDR1 LNHDA and CDR2 SQIVND come from the germline V gene (reference sequence). CDR3 DNA: TGTGCCAGTAGTATGGGGAAGCCAGGGGTCTCCTACGAGCAGTACTTC. Amino acids: CASSMGKPGVSYEQYF.

The rearrangement uses TRBV7-6 and TRBJ1-6; weak D call: TRBD1 (6 bases). The V end lost 5 bases, the J end lost 10 bases, and 15 bases lay between the germline ends. The V gene's germline CDR1 is SGHVS and CDR2 FNYEAQ. This CDR3 is 14 amino acids long. CDR3 bases: TGTGCCAGCAGCCACCCAGGGGTGGGATCACCCCTCCACTTT. As protein: CASSHPGVGSPLHF.

The chain couples TRBV5-1 to TRBJ2-3, with 7 bases lining up with TRBD1. J gave up 6 bases and V 2 bases, and 9 bases lay outside the gene matches. CDR1 and CDR2 from the germline V gene are SGHRS and YFSETQ. The CDR3 length is 15 residues. The CDR3 is CASSFTGDERDTQYF. CDR3 DNA sequence: TGCGCCAGCAGCTTCACAGGGGACGAGAGGGATACGCAGTATTTT. Filled out from reference TRBV5-1 and TRBJ2-3, the complete variable domain reads KAGVTQTPRYLIKTRGQQVTLSCSPISGHRSVSWYQQTPGQGLQFLFEYFSETQRNKGNFPGRFSGRQFSNSRSEMNVSTLELGDSALYLCASSFTGDERDTQYFGPGTRLTVL.

The V call is TRBV21-1, the J call TRBJ1-1. TRBV21-1 is a known pseudogene. The CDR3 covers 13 residues. The CDR3, as DNA: TGTGCCAGCAGCCCCGCGGGGGCCGTTGAAGCTTTCTTT. As protein: CASSPAGAVEAFF.

The gene calls are TRBV2 and TRBJ1-3; 7 bases agree with TRBD1. Germline lookup yields CDR1 SNHLY and CDR2 FYNNEI. The junction had 8 bases not matched to a gene; V was cut back by 4 bases and J by 8 bases. This CDR3 spans 14 amino acids. The CDR3 here is CASSALSGGYTIYF. The CDR3 DNA is TGTGCCAGCAGTGCTTTGTCAGGGGGGTACACCATATATTTT.